This TCR beta chain stems from a study of cytomegalovirus exposure and HLA in healthy donors. Each of the donors was a healthy bone marrow donor. General study points: The investigators catalogued 164 TCR beta chains as cytomegalovirus-associated.

It was with 60 Vbeta and 13 Jbeta primers that the PCR ran. TCRdb keeps only in-frame clones here, not all; method: immunoSEQ multiplex PCR. The table has about 150,000 clones, roughly three quarters seen once. As for this clone: Its antigen is not known.

The sequenced sample consisted of PBMCs. This clonotype was obtained from a woman aged 40 to 50 in good health and CMV-seropositive.

The CDR3 region has the DNA TGTGCCAGCAGTTATTCCTCACCCCTCCACTTT. Encoded protein: CASSYSSPLHF. The V call is TRBV2, the J call TRBJ1-6; D not resolved. CDR1 and CDR2 (germline): SNHLY, FYNNEI. This CDR3 contains 11 residues. The germline V and J ends were trimmed by 5 bases and 10 bases, with 6 bases remaining between them.